This is a list of T cell receptor beta chains from one sample in a study of Graves' ophthalmopathy and Graves' hyperthyroidism. TCRdb reanalysed the multiplex PCR reads using MiXCR and keeps one entry per CDR3 protein. The data contain 600,000 to 700,000 distinct CDR3 sequences, 35% to 45% of them singletons. Sequencing was performed on peripheral blood. The receptors stem from an adult man with Graves' ophthalmopathy. CDR3s include the opening cysteine and the closing phenylalanine or tryptophan. A D gene is named only where the DNA matches it firmly. The size entry is marked missing in some rows and otherwise reads once, few, many or a size class.

d_call clone_size j_call v_call cdr3_nt cdr3_aa
TRBD1 few TRBJ2-7 TRBV6-6 TGTGCCAGCAGTTACCTGGACAGGGGGTCCGAGCAGTACTTC CASSYLDRGSEQYF
. many TRBJ1-1 TRBV7-3 TGTGCCAGCAGCTTAAAGAGGGTGGGGAACACTGAAGCTTTCTTT CASSLKRVGNTEAFF
. . TRBJ1-5 TRBV10-3 TGTGCCAGCAGTTACCGGGAAACACTTCTCGATCAGCCCCAGCATTTT CASSYRETLLDQPQHF
. . TRBJ1-5 TRBV12-3/TRBV12-4 TGTGCCAGCAGTGGGGCCACAGTCTCGGGTAGCAATCAGCCCCAGCATTTT CASSGATVSGSNQPQHF
. many TRBJ2-5 TRBV12-3/TRBV12-4 TGTGCCAGCAGCGGAGAAGCCAGGGAGGCCCAGTACTTC CASSGEAREAQYF
. . TRBJ2-5 TRBV29-1 TGCAGCGTATTACGGGAGTCCCAAGAGACCCAGTACTTC CSVLRESQETQYF
TRBD2 few TRBJ2-7 TRBV5-8 TGTGCCAGCAGAAAGCGGGAGGTCCACTACGAGCAGTACTTC CASRKREVHYEQYF
TRBD1 many TRBJ2-2 TRBV12-3/TRBV12-4 TGTGCCAGCAGTTTCCGGGACAGTCGCTCCGGGGAGCTGTTTTTT CASSFRDSRSGELFF
. few TRBJ1-1 TRBV29-1 TGCAGCGTTGAAGGGACATCTGAAGCTTTCTTT CSVEGTSEAFF
. few TRBJ2-2 TRBV12-3/TRBV12-4 TGTGCCAGCAGCTCGCCCCACGGCTTCGCGAACACCGGGGAGCTGTTTTTT CASSSPHGFANTGELFF
TRBD1 once TRBJ2-3 TRBV29-1 TGCAGCGCCAGCAGCTTGGGACAGTGCACAGATACGCAGTATTTT CSASSLGQCTDTQYF
TRBD1 many TRBJ1-5 TRBV19 TGTGCCAGTAGTACTTGGGACAGACTTAGCAATCAGCCCCAGCATTTT CASSTWDRLSNQPQHF
. many TRBJ1-5 TRBV12-5 TGTGCTAGTGACCAAGGGAACCTTCAGCCCCAGCATTTT CASDQGNLQPQHF
TRBD1 . TRBJ1-2 TRBV20-1 TGCAGTGCGGCACAGGGGTACTATGGCTACACCTTC CSAAQGYYGYTF
. many TRBJ2-7 TRBV6-1 TGTGCCAGCAGGAGGGCCGGGTTGGTTTACGAGCAGTACTTC CASRRAGLVYEQYF
TRBD1 . TRBJ2-5 TRBV7-6 TGTGCCAGCAGGGACAGGGATGAGCAGTACTTC CASRDRDEQYF
. many TRBJ1-1 TRBV2 TGTGCCAGCACCGAACGGGAACTGGGGACTGAAGCTTTCTTT CASTERELGTEAFF
. . TRBJ2-2 TRBV6-2/TRBV6-3 TGTGCCAGCAACCTCAGGGAGCTGTTTTTT CASNLRELFF
. . TRBJ1-1 TRBV11-2 TGTGCCAGCAGCCCACAGGGACTTAATGAAGCTTTCTTT CASSPQGLNEAFF
. . TRBJ1-3 TRBV29-1 TGCAGCGTTGGACAGACTCGCGGCTCTGGAAACACCATATATTTT CSVGQTRGSGNTIYF
. many TRBJ1-4 TRBV12-5 TGTGCTAGTGGTTCGAATGAAAAACTGTTTTTT CASGSNEKLFF
. few TRBJ1-6 TRBV6-1 TGTGCCAGCAGTTACTCGACGGTCCTGGGTGGGTCACCCCTCCACTTT CASSYSTVLGGSPLHF
TRBD2 . TRBJ2-5 TRBV15 TGTGCCACCAGCGGGAGGGCCAGCCAGCGAGAGACCCAGTACTTC CATSGRASQRETQYF
TRBD2 . TRBJ2-7 TRBV11-2 TGTGCCGGCAGAGACACTAGCGGAAACTACGAGCAGTACTTC CAGRDTSGNYEQYF
TRBD1 . TRBJ2-5 TRBV7-8 TGTGCCAGCAGTTTTAGAGTGAAACCCAGCGACAGGGGGCAAAAGACCCAGTACTTC CASSFRVKPSDRGQKTQYF
TRBD1 . TRBJ2-5 TRBV7-8 TGTGCCAGCAGCTCAGAGACAGGGTCCTACGAGCAGGAGACCCAGTACTTC CASSSETGSYEQETQYF
. many TRBJ2-5 TRBV5-1 TGCGCCAGCAGCCCAGAAGGGCAGGGAGAGACCCAGTACTTC CASSPEGQGETQYF
TRBD1 . TRBJ1-1 TRBV10-3 TGTGCCATCAGGTCGGGACAGGGCTCAGGGAAGAACACTGAAGCTTTCTTT CAIRSGQGSGKNTEAFF
. many TRBJ1-2 TRBV5-1 TGCGCCAGCAGCAGGGACGACAACGCCCTTAACGGCTACACCTTC CASSRDDNALNGYTF
TRBD1 . TRBJ1-4 TRBV25-1 TGTGCCAGCAGCCAAGATTGGGGCCCACTTTCAGGACAGGGGAGTGAAAAACTGTTTTTT CASSQDWGPLSGQGSEKLFF
. few TRBJ1-6 TRBV6-1 TGTGCCAGCAGCCAAGGAGGGGTGGAGAATTCACCCCTCCACTTT CASSQGGVENSPLHF
. few TRBJ2-7 TRBV2 TGTGCCAGCAGTGACAGGACAGACTCCTACGAGCAGTACTTC CASSDRTDSYEQYF
. few TRBJ2-1 TRBV11-2 TGTGCCAGCAGCTTATTAGGGCTAGCAGGTGGAGATGAGCAGTTCTTC CASSLLGLAGGDEQFF
. few TRBJ2-5 TRBV25-1 TGTGCCAGCAGTGAAGGAGGCGGGGTAGAGACCCAGTACTTC CASSEGGGVETQYF
TRBD2 many TRBJ2-5 TRBV7-2 TGTGCCAGCAGCTGGGAGGGGTGGCACAAACAAGAGACCCAGTACTTC CASSWEGWHKQETQYF
. many TRBJ1-1 TRBV13 TGTGCCAGCAGCTTGGGGGCCCTGGTCACTGAAGCTTTCTTT CASSLGALVTEAFF
TRBD1 many TRBJ2-7 TRBV7-6 TGTGCCAGCAGCCATTCGGGACAGGGGGAATACGAGCAGTACTTC CASSHSGQGEYEQYF
. few TRBJ2-7 TRBV7-6 TGTGCCAGCAGTTTCGGGGATCTCTACGAGCAGTACTTC CASSFGDLYEQYF
. once TRBJ1-5 TRBV30 TGTGCCTGGAACCTTTGGGGCGATCAGCCCCAGCATTTT CAWNLWGDQPQHF
. many TRBJ1-2 TRBV6-6 TGTGCCAGCAGTTATTCCTCCGGGAGCGGCTACACCTTC CASSYSSGSGYTF
. . TRBJ2-5 TRBV7-6 TGTGCTAGCAGCTTAGGGGACCCGACAGATACGCAGTACTTC CASSLGDPTDTQYF
. . TRBJ1-3 TRBV2 TGTGCCAGCAGGGCTTCTCCGAACACCATATATTTT CASRASPNTIYF
. . TRBJ2-1 TRBV7-3 TGTGCCAGCAGCACCGGGACTGGCTCCTACAATGAGCAGTTCTTC CASSTGTGSYNEQFF
. many TRBJ2-7 TRBV5-1 TGCGCCAGCAGCCCTGGACTTCTTTCCTCCTACGAGCAGTACTTC CASSPGLLSSYEQYF
. many TRBJ2-7 TRBV29-1 TGCAGCGTCGGCGTTTCGACCTACGAGCAGTACTTC CSVGVSTYEQYF
. few TRBJ2-2 TRBV5-1 TGCGCCAGCAGCCAGGGACCGCCGAACACCGGGGAGCTGTTTTTT CASSQGPPNTGELFF
. few TRBJ2-7 TRBV5-1 TGCGCCAGCAGCTTGGGAGGTGGGGCCCTCTACGAGCAGTACTTC CASSLGGGALYEQYF
. many TRBJ1-2 TRBV20-1 TGCCACCGCTGGACAAATCGCTACACCTTC CHRWTNRYTF
TRBD2 once TRBJ2-3 TRBV25-1 TGTGCCAGTAGTCCGACTAGCGGGAGGGCCCCGGGAGATACGCAGTATTTT CASSPTSGRAPGDTQYF
. many TRBJ2-3 TRBV25-1 TGTGCCAGCAGTGAAAGTTTGGAGGTTGGGGGAACAGATACGCAGTATTTT CASSESLEVGGTDTQYF
. . TRBJ2-7 TRBV29-1 TGCAGCGTTGATGGCGGGCCCCGATACGAGCAGTACTTC CSVDGGPRYEQYF
TRBD1 many TRBJ1-2 TRBV29-1 TGCAGCGCCGGACAGGGATCCAACTATGGCTACACCTTC CSAGQGSNYGYTF
. few TRBJ2-3 TRBV15 TGTGCCACCAGCAGTGGCTCTCAGGGGTTAGCGGTGGATACGCAGTATTTT CATSSGSQGLAVDTQYF
TRBD2 . TRBJ2-5 TRBV9 TGTGCCAGCAACGCCTCACTAGCGGGATGGGAGGCCCAGTACTTC CASNASLAGWEAQYF
. few TRBJ1-1 TRBV10-3 TGTGCCAGCAGTTACGAGGGTCTTGGATTCACTGAAGCTTTCTTT CASSYEGLGFTEAFF
. many TRBJ2-5 TRBV7-2 TGTGCCAGCAGTTTGACGCGGGAGACCCAGTACTTC CASSLTRETQYF
TRBD1 many TRBJ1-2 TRBV15 TGTGCCACCAGCAGGGCCGGGACAGGGGCCGGCTACACCTTC CATSRAGTGAGYTF
. . TRBJ1-1 TRBV6-5 TGTGCCAGCAGTCTAGGGTATCGGGCCACTGAAGCTTTCTTT CASSLGYRATEAFF
TRBD1 . TRBJ2-7 TRBV25-1 TGTGCCATGGGACAGGGGCCCGAGCAGTACTTC CAMGQGPEQYF
. few TRBJ1-4 TRBV5-1 TGCGCCAGCAGCTTGGATGGGGTCGCTAATGAAAAACTGTTTTTT CASSLDGVANEKLFF